A single sample is the source of the 19 T cell receptor beta chains below, sequenced in a study of T cell changes during pregnancy in multiple sclerosis (dated by TCRdb to about 2019). Receptor amplification or capture employed the immunoSEQ multiplex PCR assay. TCRdb retrieved this table from immuneACCESS and kept in-frame rearrangements only. Not all clones are present; in checked studies, unresolved V genes account for under half, and no reason is known for the remainder. Present in this sample are around 77,000 clones, approximately 94% of which were seen just once. The ten largest clonotypes hold roughly 1.2% of the sample. The material was peripheral blood, obtained in the third trimester of pregnancy. All receptors derive from a female donor with multiple sclerosis, enrolled in a pregnancy study.

The rearrangement uses TRBV19 and TRBJ1-1; 9 bases agree with TRBD1. V lost 4 bases to trimming and J lost 1 base; unmatched junction nucleotides: 19. CDR3 length: 20 residues. Looked up from germline, CDR1 is LNHDA and CDR2 is SQIVND (reference sequence). The CDR3 region has the DNA TGTGCCAGTAGTACAAAGGGTTATCCGGGACAGGGAAAACCGAACACTGAAGCTTTCTTT. Translating it yields CASSTKGYPGQGKPNTEAFF. The full variable domain, rest sourced from reference TRBV19 and TRBJ1-1, is DGGITQSPKYLFRKEGQNVTLSCEQNLNHDAMYWYRQDPGQGLRLIYYSQIVNDFQKGDIAEGYSVSREKKESFPLTVTSAQKNPTAFYLCASSTKGYPGQGKPNTEAFFGQGTRLTVV.

The chain has TRBV2 and TRBJ2-1; possibly TRBD2 for D (7 bases). This CDR3 comprises 15 residues. The germline CDR1 and CDR2 sequences are SNHLY and FYNNEI. V was trimmed by 5 bases and J by 1 base, leaving 12 bases between them. The CDR3 DNA sequence: TGTGCCAGCAGTATAGGGGGGGGTTCCTACAATGAGCAGTTCTTC. It is translated as CASSIGGGSYNEQFF.

The chain has TRBV29-1 and TRBJ2-3, with 8 bases identical to TRBD2. The CDR3 runs to 13 residues. Germline V gives CDR1 SQVTM, CDR2 ANQGSEA. The junction had 7 bases not matched to a gene; V was cut back by 7 bases and J by 4 bases. The CDR3 loop is CSAAGGAPDTQYF. The CDR3 DNA reads as TGCAGCGCCGCCGGGGGGGCCCCAGATACGCAGTATTTT.

The genes are TRBV5-4 and TRBJ2-5; 9 nucleotides line up with TRBD1. With 2 bases clipped from V and 5 bases from J, the junction kept 10 bases outside the gene matches. CDR1 is SGHNT and CDR2 is YYREEE in the germline V gene (reference sequence). This CDR3 is 16 amino acids long. CDR3 residues: CASSFPLGQGTETQYF. Written as DNA, the CDR3 is TGTGCCAGCAGCTTTCCTCTGGGACAGGGTACGGAGACCCAGTACTTC.

The rearrangement links TRBV7-9 to TRBJ2-7; 11 nucleotides line up with TRBD2. Germline trimming cut 5 bases from V and 2 bases from J; bases unmatched to any gene: 8. This CDR3 has 16 residues. Germline assignment: CDR1 SEHNR and CDR2 FQNEAQ (reference sequence). CDR3 amino acids: CASSTQTSGVAYEQYF. Written as DNA, the CDR3 is TGTGCCAGCAGCACCCAGACTAGCGGGGTGGCCTACGAGCAGTACTTC.

This clone came up once. The chain carries TRBV18 and TRBJ2-1, with TRBD1 identical over 8 bases. The germline V gene has CDR1 KGHSH and CDR2 LQKENI. Trimming cost V 4 bases and J 5 bases; bases outside gene matches: 1. The CDR3 spans 13 residues. CDR3 in DNA: TGTGCCAGCTCACAGGACAGGGACAATGAGCAGTTCTTC. It specifies CASSQDRDNEQFF.

This chain connects TRBV7-8 to TRBJ1-3; the match to TRBD1 covers 10 bases. The germline gives CDR1 SGHVS, CDR2 FQNEAQ. The CDR3 is 20 residues long. V was clipped by 2 bases and J by 3 bases; unmatched bases: 16. CDR3 loop: CASSLTQPGQGTILGNTIYF. DNA of the CDR3: TGTGCCAGCAGCTTAACTCAACCGGGACAGGGGACAATCCTTGGAAACACCATATATTTT.

V usage is TRBV5-1 and J usage is TRBJ2-3; TRBD1 matches at 10 bases. This CDR3 is built from 16 residues. V lost 1 base, J lost 1 base, and 3 bases stayed unmatched. In germline, CDR1 is SGHRS, CDR2 YFSETQ. CDR3: CASSLSTGGRTDTQYF. CDR3 sequence (DNA): TGCGCCAGCAGCTTGTCGACAGGGGGCCGCACAGATACGCAGTATTTT.

The chain recombines TRBV4-3 with TRBJ1-1; TRBD1 might be the D (6 bases). This CDR3 comprises 14 residues. V was pared by 1 base and J by 5 bases, with 11 bases between. The germline gives CDR1 LGHNA, CDR2 YSLEER. Written as DNA, the CDR3 is TGCGCCAGCAGCCAAGGGGGGCGGGGGACTGAAGCTTTCTTT. Its translation is CASSQGGRGTEAFF.

The chain employs TRBV27 and TRBJ1-5, with D unresolved. The CDR3 sequence is 15 residues long. Germline CDR1 and CDR2: MNHEY and SMNVEV (reference sequence). V was clipped by 3 bases and J by 2 bases, with 11 bases between them. CDR3 sequence reads: CASSLSGIGNQPQHF. CDR3 nucleotide sequence: TGTGCCAGCAGTTTGTCGGGGATCGGCAATCAGCCCCAGCATTTT.

The gene calls are TRBV5-1 and TRBJ2-2; tentatively, D is TRBD2 (6 bases). Trimming stripped 1 base from V and 4 bases from J, with 14 bases between. The CDR3 consists of 16 residues. Germline V gene sequence: CDR1 SGHRS, CDR2 YFSETQ. This CDR3 is CASSLSGVGSTGELFF. DNA of the CDR3: TGCGCCAGCAGCTTGTCGGGAGTAGGTAGCACCGGGGAGCTGTTTTTT.

The count of this clone is one. The chain recombines TRBV10-3 with TRBJ1-2, with TRBD1 matching 7 bases. Losses at the gene ends were 2 bases for V and 3 bases for J; bases not matched to a gene: 3. Germline V gives CDR1 ENHRY, CDR2 SYGVKD. This CDR3 has 14 residues. Written as DNA, the CDR3 is TGTGCCATCAGTGAGACCGACAGGGACTATGGCTACACCTTC. Translating gives CAISETDRDYGYTF.

V is TRBV2 and J is TRBJ2-4; 7 bases agree with TRBD1. The CDR3 is 14 residues long. V lost 2 bases to trimming and J lost 3 bases; unmatched junction nucleotides: 1. Per the germline V gene, CDR1 is SNHLY and CDR2 is FYNNEI. The DNA for the CDR3 is TGTGCCAGCAGTGAACCAGGGGGCAAAAACATTCAGTACTTC. Translating gives CASSEPGGKNIQYF.

J is TRBJ2-1 and V is TRBV5-1, with D uncertain. Between the trimmed V and J ends, which lost 0 bases and 3 bases, there was a span of 10 bases. From germline, CDR1 is SGHRS and CDR2 YFSETQ. This CDR3 region has 15 residues. CDR3 sequence: CASSLGGRIYNEQFF. For the CDR3, the DNA is TGCGCCAGCAGCTTGGGAGGTAGGATCTACAATGAGCAGTTCTTC.

This chain uses TRBV5-1 with TRBJ2-5; TRBD2 might be the D (6 bases). Germline CDR1 reads SGHRS; CDR2 reads YFSETQ. The ends were cut back, 0 bases at V and 5 bases at J, with 23 bases in the middle. The CDR3 is made up of 18 amino acids. CDR3 sequence reads: CASSLANGVAGRLETQYF. CDR3 DNA: TGCGCCAGCAGCTTGGCCAATGGGGTCGCCGGGAGATTGGAGACCCAGTACTTC.

The CDR3 DNA follows: TGTGCCAGCAGCCGCCGTGGCAGTTACAATGAGCAGTTCTTC. Protein: CASSRRGSYNEQFF. This rearrangement joins TRBV7-2 to TRBJ2-1; D not resolved. The germline CDR1 and CDR2 sequences are SGHTA and FQGNSA. V lost 5 bases and J lost 4, with 12 bases in between. The CDR3 is 14 residues long.

This chain joins TRBV28 and TRBJ1-2; the match to TRBD1 covers 8 bases. The CDR3 length is 13 residues. Trimming at V came to 10 bases and at J to 1 base, leaving 5 bases not matched to a gene. The germline gives CDR1 MDHEN, CDR2 SYDVKM. The CDR3 DNA reads TGTGCCACCTCGGGACAGGTTAACTATGGCTACACCTTC. This codes for CATSGQVNYGYTF.

The V gene is TRBV19, the J gene TRBJ2-5; TRBD1 agrees at 8 bases. This CDR3 has 14 amino acids. The germline gives CDR1 LNHDA, CDR2 SQIVND (reference sequence). Trimming cost V 5 bases and J 2 bases; bases outside gene matches: 4. In DNA form, the CDR3 reads TGTGCCAGTAGTTCCCGGGACAGGCAAGAGACCCAGTACTTC. Translated: CASSSRDRQETQYF.

V usage is TRBV10-3 and J usage is TRBJ1-2; D call uncertain. Germline V CDR1 and CDR2: ENHRY, SYGVKD. Trimming cost V 4 bases and J 8 bases, with 17 bases left between them. This CDR3 is built from 14 residues. CDR3 sequence reads: CAISARTGEQGYTF. CDR3 in DNA: TGTGCCATCAGTGCCAGGACGGGAGAGCAGGGCTACACCTTC.